Shown below are 17 T cell receptor beta chains from a single sample sequenced in a study of T-cell memory formation after mild COVID-19. MiXCR, applied by TCRdb to the 5' RACE reads, yields one record per CDR3 protein. This table holds about 260,000 distinct CDR3 sequences, roughly 8.2% found once. The sequencing input was PBMCs or a T cell subset sorted from them (not recorded which). All receptors derive from a man aged 18 to 29 who had mild COVID-19 (a few samples of this study predate the infection). Cell type and time point are not known.

This clonotype has ten or more counts. This rearrangement joins TRBV5-1 to TRBJ1-1, with D unresolved. V was clipped by 4 bases and J by 3 bases, with 4 bases between them. In germline, CDR1 is SGHRS, CDR2 YFSETQ. This CDR3 is built from 11 residues. In DNA form, the CDR3 reads TGCGCCAGCAGCCGGGACACTGAAGCTTTCTTT. It yields the protein CASSRDTEAFF. Looking up the rest from reference TRBV5-1 and TRBJ1-1 gives the full variable domain: KAGVTQTPRYLIKTRGQQVTLSCSPISGHRSVSWYQQTPGQGLQFLFEYFSETQRNKGNFPGRFSGRQFSNSRSEMNVSTLELGDSALYLCASSRDTEAFFGQGTRLTVV.

This clonotype has a count of ten or more. DNA for the CDR3: TGTGCCAGCAGCTCGGTGGGGGGACTCTACAATGAGCAGTTCTTC. Protein product: CASSSVGGLYNEQFF. The chain employs TRBV7-2 and TRBJ2-1; TRBD2 might be the D (6 bases). Trimming shortened V by 4 bases and J by 3 bases, and 13 bases separated the two germline ends. The CDR3 sequence is 15 residues long. The V gene's germline CDR1 is SGHTA and CDR2 FQGNSA.

The CDR3 nucleotides read TGTGCCAGCAGGGGAGGTCGGGACAGGGGAGAGACCCAGTACTTC. Encoded protein: CASRGGRDRGETQYF. This chain connects TRBV7-2 to TRBJ2-5; 10 bases map to TRBD1. The germline CDR1 and CDR2 sequences are SGHTA and FQGNSA. With V trimmed by 6 bases and J by 4 bases, 8 bases remained unmatched. The CDR3 has 15 amino acids.

Only a few counts were recorded for this clonotype. V is TRBV28 and J is TRBJ2-2, with TRBD2 matching over 10 bases. Germline-derived CDR1 and CDR2 are MDHEN and SYDVKM. V was clipped by 6 bases and J by 4 bases; unmatched bases: 8. CDR3 size: 16 residues. DNA of the CDR3: TGTGCCAGCAGGCCGGGACTAGCGACTTTCACCGGGGAGCTGTTTTTT. Its translation: CASRPGLATFTGELFF.

This chain joins TRBV5-1 and TRBJ1-2, with TRBD1 as a possible D gene (5 bases). The CDR3 runs 15 residues. In germline, CDR1 is SGHRS, CDR2 YFSETQ. Trimming took off 2 bases at V and 4 bases at J, with 15 bases between the two ends. In DNA form, the CDR3 reads TGCGCCAGCAGCTTTCCGGGCACAGGCACCTATGGCTACACCTTC. Translating it yields CASSFPGTGTYGYTF.

This clonotype showed up just a few times. This chain joins TRBV6-1 and TRBJ2-6; maybe TRBD2 (5 bases). The V end was cut by 6 bases, the J end by 3 bases, with 12 bases between. The CDR3 runs 15 residues. Germline V lookup: CDR1 MNHNS, CDR2 SASEGT. DNA of the CDR3: TGTGCCAGCAGCCAGAGGGTGGATGGGGCCAACGTCCTGACTTTC. The encoded protein is CASSQRVDGANVLTF.

The table lists this clonotype with many counts. This chain joins TRBV4-3 and TRBJ2-2, with D perhaps TRBD2 (5 bases). Between the trimmed V and J ends, which lost 0 bases and 6 bases, there was a span of 11 bases. Germline V gene sequence: CDR1 LGHNA, CDR2 YSLEER. This CDR3 contains 15 residues. CDR3 sequence (DNA): TGCGCCAGCAGCCAAGAGACGGGGAGACCCGGGGAGCTGTTTTTT. This gives the protein CASSQETGRPGELFF.

The V and J genes are TRBV25-1 and TRBJ2-1; the D is unclear. The germline V gene has CDR1 MGHDK and CDR2 SYGVNS. The V and J ends lost 2 bases and 11 bases respectively, with 4 bases between them. The CDR3 sequence is 10 residues long. The CDR3 nucleotides are TGTGCCAGCAGTGAAGGACAGCAGTTCTTC. Encoded protein: CASSEGQQFF.

The chain combines TRBV6-5 with TRBJ1-1; D unclear. Germline V gene data show CDR1 as MNHEY and CDR2 as SVGAGI. V was pared by 8 bases and J by 11 bases, with 15 bases between. This CDR3 has 11 amino acids. CDR3 protein: CASLLRDRAFF. The DNA of the CDR3 is TGTGCCAGCCTGCTAAGGGATCGGGCTTTCTTT.

The chain uses TRBV7-9 and TRBJ2-7, with D possibly being TRBD1 (8 bases). CDR3 length: 14 amino acids. The germline V gene has CDR1 SEHNR and CDR2 FQNEAQ (reference sequence). With 4 bases removed from V and 5 bases from J, the gap between germline ends came to 15 bases. This chain's CDR3 is CASSSRTGRDEQYF. The CDR3 DNA follows: TGTGCCAGCAGCTCTCGGACAGGGAGGGACGAGCAGTACTTC.

The chain carries TRBV20-1 and TRBJ2-3; D remains unclear. Germline-derived CDR1 and CDR2 are DFQATT and SNEGSKA (reference sequence). The CDR3 runs 15 residues. Between the trimmed V and J ends, which lost 6 bases and 4 bases, there was a span of 20 bases. The CDR3 here is CSATHGPLSSDTQYF. The CDR3 coding sequence is TGCAGTGCGACTCACGGTCCCCTGTCGTCAGATACGCAGTATTTT.

In this sample, this clonotype turned up many times. The chain has TRBV30 and TRBJ2-1; D uncertain. The CDR3 runs to 12 residues. Germline V CDR1 and CDR2: GTSNPN, SVGIG (reference sequence). Trimming pared 1 base from V and 9 bases from J, leaving 10 bases between. This CDR3 is CAWSGQVTEQFF. The CDR3 DNA is TGTGCCTGGAGTGGGCAGGTGACTGAGCAGTTCTTC.

The chain recombines TRBV5-1 with TRBJ1-4; D not resolved. CDR1 and CDR2 (germline): SGHRS, YFSETQ. This CDR3 spans 17 amino acids. The V end was cut by 4 bases, the J end by 1 base, with 17 bases between. Written as DNA, the CDR3 is TGCGCCAGCAGCCCACACCTAAACGGGGTAACTAATGAAAAACTGTTTTTT. Translation gives CASSPHLNGVTNEKLFF.

This clonotype showed up just a few times. The J gene is TRBJ1-5, the V gene TRBV27, with 9 bases aligning to TRBD1. V was clipped by 6 bases and J by 3 bases; unmatched bases: 12. The CDR3 spans 17 residues. Germline V gene sequence: CDR1 MNHEY, CDR2 SMNVEV (reference sequence). CDR3 loop: CASRKVTGQGINQPQHF. The CDR3 DNA follows: TGTGCCAGCAGAAAAGTGACGGGACAGGGAATCAATCAGCCCCAGCATTTT.

The V gene is TRBV4-3, the J gene TRBJ2-1; tentatively, D is TRBD2 (6 bases). Germline V gives CDR1 LGHNA, CDR2 YSLEER. The ends were cut back, 1 base at V and 7 bases at J, with 11 bases in the middle. CDR3 length: 14 amino acids. The CDR3 nucleotides are TGCGCCAGCAGCCAAGTTAGTCTAGCGAATGAGCAGTTCTTC. Residues: CASSQVSLANEQFF.

The rearrangement joins TRBV7-2 to TRBJ2-3, with 11 bases that match TRBD2. The CDR3 totals 16 residues. CDR1 is SGHTA and CDR2 is FQGNSA in the germline V gene. V lost 7 bases to trimming and J lost 1 base; unmatched junction nucleotides: 7. CDR3 in DNA: TGTGCCAGCACCCCGAGGGGACTAGCGGGCACAGATACGCAGTATTTT. Its protein is CASTPRGLAGTDTQYF.

This clonotype was found a few times. CDR3 sequence reads: CASSVQGNEQYF. In DNA form, the CDR3 reads TGTGCCAGCAGTGTACAGGGGAACGAGCAGTACTTC. The chain carries TRBV25-1 and TRBJ2-7; 7 bases map to TRBD1. Trimming removed 4 bases from V and 5 bases from J; junction bases left unmatched: 2. The CDR3 covers 12 residues. Germline CDR1 is MGHDK and CDR2 is SYGVNS.